The 9 T cell receptor beta chains reported below all come from one sample, sequenced in a study of OX40 agonist ivuxolimab in advanced cancers. Repertoires were generated with immunoSEQ multiplex PCR, while TCRdb's copy carries only in-frame clones and drops some. The data show fewer than 65,000 clones, approximately 93% seen once. This specimen was CD4+ or CD8+ T cells sorted from blood, taken in a trial of the OX40 agonist ivuxolimab. The receptors here all came from an adult with an advanced solid tumor such as melanoma, head and neck, liver or kidney cancer.

The chain carries TRBV27 and TRBJ2-7, with D perhaps assigned TRBD1 or TRBD2 (5 bases each). V lost 3 bases and J 3 bases, leaving 12 bases between the germline ends. Germline values: CDR1 MNHEY, CDR2 SMNVEV (reference sequence). This CDR3 is 14 amino acids long. CDR3 DNA sequence: TGTGCCAGCAGTTTGTTGGGGGTCCTCTACGAGCAGTACTTC. This gives the protein CASSLLGVLYEQYF.

V and J are TRBV6-4 and TRBJ2-1; the match to TRBD2 covers 13 bases. The CDR3 covers 14 residues. CDR1 is MRHNA, CDR2 SNTAGT, per germline. V was clipped by 5 bases and J by 9 bases; unmatched bases: 4. CDR3 coding DNA: TGTGCCAGCAGTCTCGGACTAGCGGGGGCTGAGCAGTTCTTC. Protein: CASSLGLAGAEQFF.

The DNA of the CDR3 is TGTGCCAGCAGTGGATATCCAAATGAGCAGTTCTTC. Its protein is CASSGYPNEQFF. The chain joins TRBV6-4 to TRBJ2-1; D not resolved. Trimming removed 4 bases at V and 7 bases at J, with 8 bases between. From germline, CDR1 is MRHNA and CDR2 SNTAGT. This CDR3 contains 12 residues.

This chain joins TRBV7-9 and TRBJ2-7, with D possibly TRBD1 on 6 matching bases. The CDR3 runs to 12 residues. Trimming took 4 bases from V and 4 from J, leaving 8 bases between them. Germline CDR1 reads SEHNR; CDR2 reads FQNEAQ (reference sequence). This CDR3 is CASSSDRYEQYF. The CDR3 nucleotides are TGTGCCAGCAGCTCGGACAGATACGAGCAGTACTTC. The full variable domain, its missing parts supplied by reference TRBV7-9 and TRBJ2-7, is DTGVSQNPRHKITKRGQNVTFRCDPISEHNRLYWYRQTLGQGPEFLTYFQNEAQLEKSRLLSDRFSAERPKGSFSTLEIQRTEQGDSAMYLCASSSDRYEQYFGPGTRLTVT.

The V call is TRBV4-1, the J call TRBJ2-1, with D unclear. V was clipped by 1 base and J by 5 bases, with 9 bases between them. Germline loops: CDR1 MGHRA, CDR2 YSYEKL. The CDR3 extends over 14 amino acids. CDR3 DNA sequence: TGCGCCAGCAGCCAAGGTTACGGTCACAATGAGCAGTTCTTC. Its protein product is CASSQGYGHNEQFF.

The rearrangement links TRBV27 to TRBJ2-2, with 8 bases identical to TRBD2. Germline V gene data show CDR1 as MNHEY and CDR2 as SMNVEV (reference sequence). V lost 10 bases and J lost 5; bases outside the gene matches: 9. CDR3 length equals 14 residues. The CDR3 region is CATAGGPSTGELFF. CDR3 sequence (DNA): TGTGCCACGGCGGGGGGCCCTAGTACCGGGGAGCTGTTTTTT.

With regard to this clone: It is likely a read error: a sequence one base away is far more abundant. The V call is TRBV7-8, the J call TRBJ2-1; no clear D. Germline CDR1 SGHVS, CDR2 FQNEAQ. V lost 0 bases and J 6 bases, leaving 0 bases between the germline ends. CDR3 length: 11 residues. The CDR3 loop is CASSLANEQFF. The DNA of the CDR3 is TGTGCCAGCAGCTTAGCCAATGAGCAGTTCTTC. The whole variable domain, remainder taken from reference TRBV7-8 and TRBJ2-1, is GAGVSQSPRYKVAKRGQDVALRCDPISGHVSLFWYQQALGQGPEFLTYFQNEAQLDKSGLPSDRFFAERPEGSVSTLKIQRTQQEDSAVYLCASSLANEQFFGPGTRLTVL.

As to this clone: The identical CDR3 is also encoded by other nucleotide sequences in the sample. This chain joins TRBV19 and TRBJ2-3, with TRBD1 identical over 7 bases. CDR1 LNHDA and CDR2 SQIVND come from the germline V gene (reference sequence). This CDR3 is 15 amino acids long. The V and J ends lost 3 bases and 0 bases, in that order; junction bases with no gene match: 3. The CDR3 DNA reads as TGTGCCAGTAGTATTCGGGACAGTAGCACAGATACGCAGTATTTT. It yields the protein CASSIRDSSTDTQYF.

The table lists this clone with a count of one. The chain is built from TRBV19 and TRBJ1-1; TRBD1 matches at 9 bases. J was trimmed by 1 base and V by 0 bases; bases with no gene match: 21. In germline, CDR1 is LNHDA, CDR2 SQIVND (reference sequence). The CDR3 has 22 amino acids. The CDR3 here is CASSIDPLSYPGQGEENTEAFF. The CDR3 DNA sequence: TGTGCCAGTAGTATAGATCCGCTGAGCTACCCGGGACAGGGTGAAGAGAACACTGAAGCTTTCTTT.